What follows is one T cell receptor beta chain and its context. The junction departs from the called germline gene at one end, perhaps through a read error. This sample is part of a study of blood T cell repertoires in COVID-19. Overall study context: The cDNA or gDNA used as material had been derived from T cells, B-cell-depleted T cells, or PBMCs.

The protocol was immunoSEQ multiplex PCR, while the TCRdb copy is restricted to in-frame clones and leaves out a portion. The profile covers approximately 210,000 clones, with about 86% appearing a single time and around 1.4% taken by the ten largest. Germline CDR1 MNHEY, CDR2 SVGAGI. CDR3 length: 14 residues. The clonotype comes from a man younger than 35 with active or convalescent COVID-19. The chain carries TRBV6-5 and TRBJ2-7; 8 bases agree with TRBD1. Sequencing input: peripheral blood. The CDR3 nucleotides are TGTGCCGGCAGCCCGGACAGGGCTTCCTACGAGCAGTACTTC. This gives the protein CAGSPDRASYEQYF.